This T cell receptor (beta chain) was profiled in a study of T-cell reconstitution after alpha-beta-depleted transplantation in children. Study outcomes and limitations: T-cell counts and diversity at one year post-transplant came mainly from newly produced T cells. Surviving recipient T cells and thymic progenitors accounted for the high day-60 TCRbeta diversity observed in some patients. After transplant, at about two months, alpha-beta T cells were reportedly derived from several hundred expanded graft clones.

This clonotype was detected ten times or more. What it binds is not known. Unique molecular identifiers were incorporated during preparation of the TCRbeta library. TCRdb analysed the PCR reads with MiXCR anew, one entry per CDR3 protein. The sample consists of some 3,100 distinct CDR3 sequences, around 10% of them appearing once. CDR1 is SGHRS and CDR2 is YFSETQ in the germline V gene. V lost 5 bases and J lost 2; bases outside the gene matches: 10. This CDR3 has 15 amino acids. Sequencing was performed on PBMCs, mostly from graft donor cells, taken 360 days after TCRalphabeta/CD19-depleted stem cell transplant. This clonotype was obtained from a patient younger than 10 who had a stem cell transplant for inherited bone marrow failure, so the T cells may come from the graft donor. This chain links TRBV5-1 with TRBJ2-7; 7 nucleotides agree with TRBD1. In nucleotides, the CDR3 is TGCGCCAGCAGTTCGGCGGTGGGACAGACCTACGAGCAGTACTTC. Translating gives CASSSAVGQTYEQYF.